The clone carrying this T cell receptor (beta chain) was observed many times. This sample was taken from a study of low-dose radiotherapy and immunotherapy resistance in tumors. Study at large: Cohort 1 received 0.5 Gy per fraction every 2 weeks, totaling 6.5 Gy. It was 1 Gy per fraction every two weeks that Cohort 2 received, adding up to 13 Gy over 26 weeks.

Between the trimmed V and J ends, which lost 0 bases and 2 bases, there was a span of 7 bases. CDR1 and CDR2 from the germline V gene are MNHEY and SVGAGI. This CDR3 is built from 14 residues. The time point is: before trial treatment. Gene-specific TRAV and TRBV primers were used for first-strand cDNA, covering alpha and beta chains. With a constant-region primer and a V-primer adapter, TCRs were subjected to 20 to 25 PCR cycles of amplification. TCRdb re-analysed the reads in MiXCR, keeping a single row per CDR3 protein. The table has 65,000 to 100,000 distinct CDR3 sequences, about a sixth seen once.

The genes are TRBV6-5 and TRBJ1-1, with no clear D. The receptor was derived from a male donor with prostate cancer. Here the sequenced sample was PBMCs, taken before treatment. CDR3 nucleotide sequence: TGTGCCAGCAGTTACTCGAGCCCCAACACTGAAGCTTTCTTT. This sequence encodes CASSYSSPNTEAFF.